The 6 T cell receptor beta chains in this list originate from one sample, sequenced in a study of Ad26.COV2.S vaccination and SARS-CoV-2 variants (dated by TCRdb to the early 2020s). In the paper's terms, the treatment or condition label means: 19 received Ad26.COV2.S at low or high dose, single or two shots; 5 received placebo; per-sample allocation not given. Repertoires of vaccine and placebo recipients were sequenced from samples collected on day 63 after the first injection. Library generation was performed with the immunoSEQ multiplex PCR assay. TCRdb provides this immuneACCESS table in a form limited to in-frame rearrangements. Some clones are lacking; in checked studies, under half of them reflect an unresolved V gene, and why the rest are absent is not known. The sample contains approximately 280,000 clones, more than 70% of them found a single time. The ten largest clones represent around 3% of the sample.

The sequences come from peripheral blood, collected in a trial of Ad26.COV2.S vaccine versus placebo. The receptors here all came from a person aged 18-60 years who received the Ad26.COV2.S COVID-19 vaccine or a placebo.

The V gene is TRBV2, the J gene TRBJ1-2, with D unresolved. V lost 4 bases and J 0 bases, leaving 12 bases between the germline ends. CDR1 SNHLY and CDR2 FYNNEI come from the germline V gene. This CDR3 spans 15 amino acids. CDR3 nucleotide sequence: TGTGCCAGCAGTGCCAGTGGCGCACCTAACTATGGCTACACCTTC. It specifies CASSASGAPNYGYTF.

The chain is built from TRBV3-1 (or the pseudogene TRBV3-2) and TRBJ2-3, with 8 nucleotides matching TRBD1. The V gene end was trimmed by 1 base and the J gene end by 5 bases; junction bases not matched to a gene: 11. The CDR3 extends over 17 amino acids. The V gene's germline CDR1 is LGHDT and CDR2 YNNKEL (reference sequence). Here the CDR3 reads CASSQVLGQGDEDTQYF. In nucleotides, the CDR3 is TGTGCCAGCAGCCAAGTTTTAGGACAGGGAGATGAAGATACGCAGTATTTT.

This clone has a handful of counts. J is TRBJ2-5 and V is TRBV28, with 12 bases that match TRBD1. Trimming removed 5 bases from V and 2 bases from J; junction bases left unmatched: 15. The length of the CDR3 is 19 residues. Germline V gene lookup returns CDR1 MDHEN and CDR2 SYDVKM. The CDR3: CASSLLLGTGGQLQETQYF. The CDR3 DNA reads TGTGCCAGCAGTCTACTTCTAGGGACAGGGGGCCAACTACAAGAGACCCAGTACTTC.

The CDR3 spells CASSEEGSHYPPPGEQYF. The CDR3 region has the DNA TGTGCCAGCAGTGAAGAAGGATCTCATTACCCACCTCCCGGGGAGCAGTACTTC. The chain carries TRBV6-1 and TRBJ2-7; no reliable D call. V lost 1 base and J lost 7, with 26 bases in between. Germline V gene data show CDR1 as MNHNS and CDR2 as SASEGT. CDR3 length: 18 amino acids.

The chain carries TRBV18 and TRBJ1-2; a weak D match, TRBD1 (6 bases). Trimming stripped 5 bases from V and 5 bases from J, with 15 bases between. Per germline, CDR1 KGHSH and CDR2 LQKENI. The CDR3 runs to 14 residues. The CDR3 loop is CASSLSTGFYGYTF. The CDR3 DNA follows: TGTGCCAGCTCATTATCGACAGGATTTTATGGCTACACCTTC.

The J gene is TRBJ1-2, the V gene TRBV28, with D possibly TRBD1 on 6 matching bases. CDR1 and CDR2 (germline): MDHEN, SYDVKM. V gave up 6 bases and J gave up 4 bases, with 15 bases separating them. The CDR3 loop spans 14 amino acids. The CDR3 DNA is TGTGCCAGCAGCGTTAAGGGGGGTGTCTATGGCTACACCTTC. It is translated as CASSVKGGVYGYTF.